This record looks at one T cell receptor (beta chain) sequence and its context. Antigen unknown. PCR was performed using 60 Vbeta and 13 Jbeta primers. Profiling relied on immunoSEQ multiplex PCR, and the TCRdb table lists in-frame clones only, not all of them. The table lists around 90,000 clones, 65% to 85% of them singletons, with roughly 3.8% in the top ten. The data originate from a study of cytomegalovirus exposure and HLA in healthy donors. The overall study: Among approximately 400 genotyped donors, around 80% fell in the Caucasian-associated ancestry cluster. Broader study findings: Generally TCR sequences proved uncommon, though certain public TCRs appeared in numerous donors.

CDR1 MDHEN and CDR2 SYDVKM come from the germline V gene. V lost 7 bases, J lost 2 bases, and 16 bases stayed unmatched. The CDR3 loop spans 17 amino acids. Sampled while nominally healthy, donors likely had unrecorded immune exposures. The chain uses TRBV28 and TRBJ1-2; 7 nucleotides agree with TRBD1. The specimen was PBMCs. This clonotype originated in a man aged 45-60 years in good health and CMV-seronegative. The CDR3 DNA reads as TGTGCCAGCACTTATACAGGGGCCCAAACCGAGAACTATGGCTACACCTTC. The encoded protein is CASTYTGAQTENYGYTF.